Below are 13 T cell receptor beta chains sequenced from a single sample in a study of Graves' ophthalmopathy and Graves' hyperthyroidism. The authors amplified TCR beta CDR3 regions from RNA transcripts. Scientists carried out first-round RT-PCR using HTBI primers and then a second-round multiplex PCR. TCRdb re-derived calls from the multiplex PCR reads in MiXCR, one entry per CDR3 protein. The sample holds approximately 150,000 distinct CDR3 sequences; roughly two fifths are singletons and the top ten take around 9.3%. The source material was peripheral blood. The receptors shown here come from a young man with Graves' ophthalmopathy.

The sample holds many counts of this clonotype. An end of the junction does not agree with germline; a read error may underlie this. The gene calls are TRBV9 and TRBJ2-5; a possible D gene is TRBD1 (6 bases). This CDR3 has 15 amino acids. CDR1 is SGDLS and CDR2 is YYNGEE in the germline V gene. CDR3 protein: CASTVEAGVGETQYF. CDR3 nucleotide sequence: TGTGCCAGCACCGTAGAGGCAGGGGTGGGAGAGACCCAGTACTTC.

About this clonotype itself: The germline gene is not matched at one end of the junction; a read error may be the cause. CDR3 protein: CASSSGQSGYGNF. The CDR3 region has the DNA TGTGCCAGCAGCTCCGGACAGTCGGGGTATGGGAACTTC. This chain uses TRBV7-9 with TRBJ2-5; a possible D gene is TRBD1 (6 bases). CDR3 length equals 13 residues. Germline CDR1 and CDR2: SEHNR and FQNEAQ (reference sequence).

This clonotype was seen repeatedly, ten times or more. The chain employs TRBV20-1 and TRBJ1-3; 8 bases fit TRBD1. Germline V gene lookup returns CDR1 DFQATT and CDR2 SNEGSKA (reference sequence). The trim removed 6 bases at V and 4 bases at J, leaving 8 bases unmatched. This CDR3 is 14 amino acids long. CDR3 DNA sequence: TGCAGTGCGCCTGCCGGGACAGGCGGAAACACCATATATTTT. This translates into CSAPAGTGGNTIYF.

The table lists this clonotype with many counts. The gene calls are TRBV4-2 and TRBJ2-5; D may be TRBD1 or TRBD2 (7 bases each). Per germline, CDR1 LGHNA and CDR2 YNFKEQ. The CDR3 covers 16 residues. Trimming cost V 3 bases and J 5 bases, with 19 bases left between them. Written as DNA, the CDR3 is TGTGCCAGCAGCCATACCAGGGGGGGGCGGCGTGAGACCCAGTACTTC. This encodes CASSHTRGGRRETQYF.

The chain is built from TRBV6-2 or TRBV6-3 and TRBJ2-2; tentatively, D is TRBD1 (6 bases). Germline V gene lookup returns CDR1 MNHEY and CDR2 SVGEGT. With 5 bases removed from V and 1 base from J, the gap between germline ends came to 11 bases. This CDR3 has 15 amino acids. The CDR3 nucleotides read TGTGCCAGCAGTAAACCGACAGGGAACACCGGGGAGCTGTTTTTT. Its translation is CASSKPTGNTGELFF.

The CDR3 DNA sequence: TGTGCCAGCAGCCCACTCACCCTAGGTTCTGAAGAGACCCAGTACTTC. Its protein product is CASSPLTLGSEETQYF. V gene TRBV7-2 combines with J gene TRBJ2-5, with D unresolved. Trimming took off 5 bases at V and 3 bases at J, with 19 bases between the two ends. The CDR3 sequence is 16 residues long. The germline CDR1 and CDR2 sequences are SGHTA and FQGNSA.

This clonotype was counted a single time. This rearrangement joins TRBV11-3 to TRBJ2-7; D is unresolved. V dropped 3 bases and J dropped 6 bases, with 15 bases sitting between them. The CDR3 runs to 14 residues. The V gene's germline CDR1 is SGHNT and CDR2 YENEEA. The CDR3 is CASSFLSTAPEQYF. The CDR3 DNA sequence: TGTGCCAGCAGCTTCTTATCCACGGCTCCCGAGCAGTACTTC. The full variable domain, with the rest looked up from reference TRBV11-3 and TRBJ2-7, is EAGVVQSPRYKIIEKKQPVAFWCNPISGHNTLYWYLQNLGQGPELLIRYENEEAVDDSQLPKDRFSAERLKGVDSTLKIQPAELGDSAVYLCASSFLSTAPEQYFGPGTRLTVT.

The CDR3 loop is CASSSYLSSGNTIYF. The CDR3 coding sequence is TGTGCCAGCAGTTCCTACCTCAGCTCTGGAAACACCATATATTTT. The V call is TRBV28, the J call TRBJ1-3; the D is unclear. Germline V gene data show CDR1 as MDHEN and CDR2 as SYDVKM. This CDR3 has 15 amino acids. Trimming took 4 bases from V and 0 from J, leaving 10 bases between them.

This clonotype was seen at least ten times. The gene calls are TRBV4-3 and TRBJ1-2, with TRBD1 matching over 8 bases. CDR1 LGHNA and CDR2 YSLEER come from the germline V gene. V dropped 3 bases and J dropped 8; count of bases not matched to a gene: 11. The CDR3 totals 15 residues. The DNA of the CDR3 is TGCGCCAGCAGCCACCTCTTTGCAGGGGGCCCGGGCTACACCTTC. Its protein is CASSHLFAGGPGYTF.

Many counts were recorded for this clonotype. CDR3 protein: CASTRGNRGSNTEAFF. The CDR3 DNA follows: TGCGCCAGCACCCGGGGGAACAGGGGTTCAAACACTGAAGCTTTCTTT. This chain connects TRBV5-1 to TRBJ1-1; 7 positions agree with TRBD1. The CDR3 has 16 residues. CDR1 is SGHRS and CDR2 is YFSETQ in the germline V gene. V trimming: 6 bases; J trimming: 2 bases; junction bases outside the gene matches: 13.

This clonotype came up many times. This chain uses TRBV28 with TRBJ1-5; 10 bases match TRBD1. Germline CDR1 is MDHEN and CDR2 is SYDVKM. The CDR3 covers 17 residues. V lost 3 bases and J lost 1; bases outside the gene matches: 6. The CDR3 nucleotides read TGTGCCAGCAGTTTTGACAGGGGGCTTGTGAGCAATCAGCCCCAGCATTTT. Its translation is CASSFDRGLVSNQPQHF.

This clonotype has more than one count but fewer than ten. V gene TRBV12-3 or TRBV12-4 combines with J gene TRBJ2-2; no clear D. The CDR3 loop spans 15 amino acids. Trimming shortened V by 6 bases and J by 4 bases, and 15 bases separated the two germline ends. CDR3 DNA: TGTGCCAGCAGCCGAATACGAATCCCCACCGGGGAGCTGTTTTTT. Translation: CASSRIRIPTGELFF.

The CDR3 region has the DNA TGTGCCAGCAGTTTAGTGGGCCTTTCACCCTACGAGCAGTACTTC. It codes for CASSLVGLSPYEQYF. The chain recombines TRBV12-3 or TRBV12-4 with TRBJ2-7; D remains unclear. V was clipped by 1 base and J by 2 bases, with 12 bases between them. The CDR3 is 15 amino acids.